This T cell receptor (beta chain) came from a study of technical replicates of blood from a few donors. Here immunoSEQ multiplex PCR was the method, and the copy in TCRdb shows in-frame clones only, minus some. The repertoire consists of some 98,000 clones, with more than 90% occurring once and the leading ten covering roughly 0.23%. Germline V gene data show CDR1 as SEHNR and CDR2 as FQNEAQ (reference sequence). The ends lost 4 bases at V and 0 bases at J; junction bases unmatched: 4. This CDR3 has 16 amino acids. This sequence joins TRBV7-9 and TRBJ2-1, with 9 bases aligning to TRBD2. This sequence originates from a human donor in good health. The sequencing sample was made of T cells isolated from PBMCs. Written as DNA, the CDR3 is TGTGCCAGCAGCTCCAGCGGGGGGAGCTCCTACAATGAGCAGTTCTTC. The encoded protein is CASSSSGGSSYNEQFF.